The clone carrying this T cell receptor beta chain was recorded a few times. This CDR3 spans 15 amino acids. The germline gives CDR1 DFQATT, CDR2 SNEGSKA (reference sequence). Trimming at V came to 7 bases and at J to 2 bases, leaving 10 bases not matched to a gene. These data are taken from a study of T cells in Graves' hyperthyroidism and ophthalmopathy. Regions amplified from RNA transcripts were the TCR beta CDR3 regions. The HTBI primer set was used in a first-round RT-PCR of the TCR CDR3. Using its own MiXCR run on the multiplex PCR reads, TCRdb lists one record per CDR3 protein. Of some 620,000 distinct CDR3 sequences detected, around 15% appear once; the ten largest clones hold over 3.5%. Clinicians diagnosed patients from clinical symptoms, serum thyroxine and TRAb, thyroid ultrasound and orbital computed tomography.

Sequencing was carried out using blood. This TCR was recovered from a woman in her 30s with Graves' hyperthyroidism. The rearrangement uses TRBV20-1 and TRBJ2-1, with TRBD1 matching over 8 bases. CDR3 DNA sequence: TGCAGTGTCACGATCCCGGGACAGGCCTACAATGAGCAGTTCTTC. Residues: CSVTIPGQAYNEQFF.